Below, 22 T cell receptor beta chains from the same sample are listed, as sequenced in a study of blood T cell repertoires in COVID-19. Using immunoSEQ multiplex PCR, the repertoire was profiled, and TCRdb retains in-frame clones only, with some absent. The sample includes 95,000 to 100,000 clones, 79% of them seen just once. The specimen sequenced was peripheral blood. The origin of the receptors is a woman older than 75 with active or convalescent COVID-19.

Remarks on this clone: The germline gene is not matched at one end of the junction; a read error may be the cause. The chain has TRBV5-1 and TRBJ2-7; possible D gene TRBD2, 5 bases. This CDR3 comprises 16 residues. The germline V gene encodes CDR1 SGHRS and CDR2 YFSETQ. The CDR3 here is CASSLKGGSAHYEQYF. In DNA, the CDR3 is TGTGCCAGCAGCTTAAAGGGCGGGTCCGCACACTACGAGCAGTACTTC.

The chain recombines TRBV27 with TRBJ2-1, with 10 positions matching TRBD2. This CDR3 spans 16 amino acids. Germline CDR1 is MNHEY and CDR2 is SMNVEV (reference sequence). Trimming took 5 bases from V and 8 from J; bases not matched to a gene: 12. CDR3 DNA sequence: TGTGCCAGCAGTCTCCGATCTAGCGGGAGAACCTATGAGCAGTTCTTC. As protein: CASSLRSSGRTYEQFF.

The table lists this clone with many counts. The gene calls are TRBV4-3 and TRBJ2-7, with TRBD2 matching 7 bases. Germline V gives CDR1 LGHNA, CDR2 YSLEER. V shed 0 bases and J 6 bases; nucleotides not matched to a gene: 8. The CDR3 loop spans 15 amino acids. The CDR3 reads CASSQESGLPSEQYF. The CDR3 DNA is TGCGCCAGCAGCCAAGAATCGGGACTACCTTCCGAGCAGTACTTC.

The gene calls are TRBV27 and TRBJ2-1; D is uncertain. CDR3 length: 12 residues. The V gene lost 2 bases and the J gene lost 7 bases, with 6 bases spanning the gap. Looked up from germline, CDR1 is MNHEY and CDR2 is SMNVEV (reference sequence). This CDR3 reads CASSLIGNEQFF. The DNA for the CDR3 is TGTGCCAGCAGTTTAATCGGGAATGAGCAGTTCTTC.

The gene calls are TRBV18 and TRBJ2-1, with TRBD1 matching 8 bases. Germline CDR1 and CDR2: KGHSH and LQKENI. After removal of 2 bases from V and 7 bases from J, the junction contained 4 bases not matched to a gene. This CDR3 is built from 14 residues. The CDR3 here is CASSPTGGWNEQFF. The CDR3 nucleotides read TGTGCCAGCTCACCAACAGGGGGATGGAATGAGCAGTTCTTC.

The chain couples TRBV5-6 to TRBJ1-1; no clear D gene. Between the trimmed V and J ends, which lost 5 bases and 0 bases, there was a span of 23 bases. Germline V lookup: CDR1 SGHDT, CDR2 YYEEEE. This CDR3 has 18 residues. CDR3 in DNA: TGTGCCAGCAGACCCCGGACGAGCGGGTGGGGTATGAACACTGAAGCTTTCTTT. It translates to CASRPRTSGWGMNTEAFF.

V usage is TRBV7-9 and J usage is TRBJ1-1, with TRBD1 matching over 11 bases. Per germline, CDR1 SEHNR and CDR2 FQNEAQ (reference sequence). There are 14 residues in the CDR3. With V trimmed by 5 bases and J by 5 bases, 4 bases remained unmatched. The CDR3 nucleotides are TGTGCCAGCAGCGGACAGGGGGCTGGGACTGAAGCTTTCTTT. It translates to CASSGQGAGTEAFF.

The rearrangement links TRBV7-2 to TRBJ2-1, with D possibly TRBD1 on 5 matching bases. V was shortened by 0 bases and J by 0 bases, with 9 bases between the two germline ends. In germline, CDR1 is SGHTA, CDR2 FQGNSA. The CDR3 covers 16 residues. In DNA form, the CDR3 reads TGTGCCAGCAGCTTAGCGTGGGGCCTCTCCTACAATGAGCAGTTCTTC. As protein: CASSLAWGLSYNEQFF.

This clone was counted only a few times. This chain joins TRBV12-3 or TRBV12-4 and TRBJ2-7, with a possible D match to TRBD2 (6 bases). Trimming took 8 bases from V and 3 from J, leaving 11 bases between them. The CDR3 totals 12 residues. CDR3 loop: CASGDFNYEQYF. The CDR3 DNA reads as TGTGCCAGCGGGGACTTCAACTACGAGCAGTACTTC.

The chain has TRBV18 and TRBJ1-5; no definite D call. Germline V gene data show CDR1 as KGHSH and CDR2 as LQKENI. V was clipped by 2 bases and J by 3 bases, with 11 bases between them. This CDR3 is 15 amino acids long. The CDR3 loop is CASSPTSGFNQPQHF. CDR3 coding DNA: TGTGCCAGCTCACCAACGTCGGGGTTCAATCAGCCCCAGCATTTT. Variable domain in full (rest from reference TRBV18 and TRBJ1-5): NAGVMQNPRHLVRRRGQEARLRCSPMKGHSHVYWYRQLPEEGLKFMVYLQKENIIDESGMPKERFSAEFPKEGPSILRIQQVVRGDSAAYFCASSPTSGFNQPQHFGDGTRLSIL.

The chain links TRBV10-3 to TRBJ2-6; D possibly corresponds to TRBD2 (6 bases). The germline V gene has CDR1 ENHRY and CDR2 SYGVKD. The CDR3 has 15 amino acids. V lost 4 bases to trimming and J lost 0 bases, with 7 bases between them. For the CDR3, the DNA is TGTGCCATCAGTGGGACTACCTCTGGGGCCAACGTCCTGACTTTC. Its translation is CAISGTTSGANVLTF.

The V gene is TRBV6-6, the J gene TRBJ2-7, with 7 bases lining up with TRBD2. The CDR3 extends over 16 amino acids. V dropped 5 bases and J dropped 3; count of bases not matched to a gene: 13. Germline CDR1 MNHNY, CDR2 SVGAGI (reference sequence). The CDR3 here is CASSPGGLGGDYEQYF. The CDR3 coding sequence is TGTGCCAGCAGTCCCGGGGGGTTAGGCGGGGACTACGAGCAGTACTTC.

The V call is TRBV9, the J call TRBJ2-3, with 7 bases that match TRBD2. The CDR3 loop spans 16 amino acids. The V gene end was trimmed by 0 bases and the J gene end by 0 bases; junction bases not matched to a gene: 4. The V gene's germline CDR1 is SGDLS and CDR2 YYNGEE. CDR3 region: CASSVAGGVSTDTQYF. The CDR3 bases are TGTGCCAGCAGCGTAGCTGGGGGGGTGAGCACAGATACGCAGTATTTT.

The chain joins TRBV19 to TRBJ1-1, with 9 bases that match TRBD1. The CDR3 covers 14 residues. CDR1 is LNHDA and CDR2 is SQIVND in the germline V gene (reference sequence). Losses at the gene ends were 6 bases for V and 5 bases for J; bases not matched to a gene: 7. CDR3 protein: CASRRDRVTTEAFF. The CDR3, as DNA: TGTGCCAGTAGGCGGGACAGGGTCACGACTGAAGCTTTCTTT.

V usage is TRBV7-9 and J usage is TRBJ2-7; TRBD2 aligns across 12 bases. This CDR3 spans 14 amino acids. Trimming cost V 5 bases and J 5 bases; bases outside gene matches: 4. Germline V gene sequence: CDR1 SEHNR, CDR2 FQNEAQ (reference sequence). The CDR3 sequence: CASSDRTSGNEQYF. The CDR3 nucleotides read TGTGCCAGCAGCGACAGGACTAGCGGGAACGAGCAGTACTTC.

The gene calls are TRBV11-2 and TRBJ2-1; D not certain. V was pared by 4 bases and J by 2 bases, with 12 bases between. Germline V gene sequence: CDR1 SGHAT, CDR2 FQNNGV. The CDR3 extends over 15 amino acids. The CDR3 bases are TGTGCCAGCAGCTATGCTGTGGGCCCCTACAATGAGCAGTTCTTC. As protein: CASSYAVGPYNEQFF.

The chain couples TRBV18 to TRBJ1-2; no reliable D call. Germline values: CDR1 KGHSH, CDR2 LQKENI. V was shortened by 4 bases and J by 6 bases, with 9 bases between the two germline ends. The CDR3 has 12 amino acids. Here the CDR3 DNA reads TGTGCCAGCTCACGTGCCCTAGATGGCTACACCTTC. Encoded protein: CASSRALDGYTF.

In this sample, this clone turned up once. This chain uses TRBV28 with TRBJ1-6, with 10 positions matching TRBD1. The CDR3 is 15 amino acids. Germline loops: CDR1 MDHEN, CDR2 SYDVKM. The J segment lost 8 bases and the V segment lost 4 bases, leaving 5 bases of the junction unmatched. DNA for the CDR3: TGTGCCAGCAGTTCGGCGGGACAGGGGTATTCACCCCTCCACTTT. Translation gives CASSSAGQGYSPLHF.

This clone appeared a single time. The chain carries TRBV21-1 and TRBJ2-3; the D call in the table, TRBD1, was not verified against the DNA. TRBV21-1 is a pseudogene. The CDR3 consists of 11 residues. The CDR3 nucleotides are TGTGCCAGACCGGTTCAGGGGGTTCAGTATTTT. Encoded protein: CARPVQGVQYF.

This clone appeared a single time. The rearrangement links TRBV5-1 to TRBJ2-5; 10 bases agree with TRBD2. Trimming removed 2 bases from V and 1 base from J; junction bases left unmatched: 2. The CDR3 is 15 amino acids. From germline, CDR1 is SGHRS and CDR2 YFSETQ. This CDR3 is CASSLGLAVQETQYF. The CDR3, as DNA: TGCGCCAGCAGCTTAGGACTAGCGGTCCAAGAGACCCAGTACTTC.

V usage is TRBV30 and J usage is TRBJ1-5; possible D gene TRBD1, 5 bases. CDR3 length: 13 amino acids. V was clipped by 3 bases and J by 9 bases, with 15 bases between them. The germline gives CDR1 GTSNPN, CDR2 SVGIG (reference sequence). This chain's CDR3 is CAWRGHGQSPQHF. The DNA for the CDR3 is TGTGCCTGGAGAGGACACGGGCAATCGCCCCAGCATTTT.

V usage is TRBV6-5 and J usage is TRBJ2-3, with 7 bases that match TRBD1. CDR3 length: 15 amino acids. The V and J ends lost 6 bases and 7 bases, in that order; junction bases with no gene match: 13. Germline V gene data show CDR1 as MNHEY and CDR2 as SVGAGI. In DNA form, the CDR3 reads TGTGCCAGCAGCCCCGCTCTCTTACAGGGGAATACGCAGTATTTT. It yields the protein CASSPALLQGNTQYF.